Shown below are 14 T cell receptor beta chains from a single sample sequenced in a study of blood T cell repertoires in COVID-19. Repertoires were generated with immunoSEQ multiplex PCR, while TCRdb's copy carries only in-frame clones and drops some. The sample shows roughly 200,000 clones, roughly 87% of them seen only once. Sequenced sample: peripheral blood. The receptors were gathered from a woman aged 60 to 75 with COVID-19, enrolled during active disease.

V is TRBV7-9 and J is TRBJ1-2, with a possible D match to TRBD1 (5 bases). V shed 5 bases and J shed 8 bases, with 18 bases lying between them. CDR1 is SEHNR, CDR2 FQNEAQ, per germline (reference sequence). The CDR3 length is 14 residues. CDR3 sequence: CASSRTGEFDGYTF. Here the CDR3 DNA reads TGTGCCAGCAGCCGAACAGGAGAGTTTGACGGCTACACCTTC.

This clone has a handful of counts. The rearrangement uses TRBV27 and TRBJ2-7; maybe TRBD2 (6 bases). Trimming removed 3 bases from V and 2 bases from J, with 11 bases in between. Germline CDR1 is MNHEY and CDR2 is SMNVEV (reference sequence). The CDR3 has 14 amino acids. Here the CDR3 reads CASSFREVPYEQYV. The CDR3 DNA reads as TGTGCCAGCAGTTTTAGGGAGGTCCCCTACGAGCAGTACGTC.

This clone was detected only once. Within the sample, other DNA sequences also encode this same CDR3. V is TRBV9 and J is TRBJ1-1, with 7 bases identical to TRBD1. Germline assignment: CDR1 SGDLS and CDR2 YYNGEE. This CDR3 contains 15 residues. Losses at the gene ends were 4 bases for V and 5 bases for J; bases not matched to a gene: 11. CDR3 in amino acids: CASSPRQGLNTEAFF. The CDR3 DNA sequence: TGTGCCAGCAGCCCCCGACAGGGCCTCAATACTGAAGCTTTCTTT.

The chain joins TRBV7-2 to TRBJ1-1; the match to TRBD1 covers 12 bases. CDR1 and CDR2 from the germline V gene are SGHTA and FQGNSA. Germline trimming cut 3 bases from V and 7 bases from J; bases unmatched to any gene: 9. There are 16 residues in the CDR3. CDR3 sequence: CASSFSGQGAIHEAFF. In nucleotides, the CDR3 is TGTGCCAGCAGCTTCTCGGGACAGGGGGCCATCCATGAAGCTTTCTTT.

The rearrangement joins TRBV5-1 to TRBJ2-3, with 13 bases that match TRBD2. Germline CDR1 is SGHRS and CDR2 is YFSETQ. The CDR3 is 18 amino acids. V gave up 2 bases and J gave up 2 bases; unmatched junction bases: 8. The CDR3 loop is CASSFRTSGGPFTDTQYF. The CDR3, as DNA: TGCGCCAGCAGCTTCCGGACTAGCGGGGGCCCATTCACAGATACGCAGTATTTT.

This clone was observed many times. The CDR3, as DNA: TGTGCCATCAGCGGACGACTAGCGGGAGGTCGCGAGCAGTACTTC. This sequence encodes CAISGRLAGGREQYF. This sequence joins TRBV10-3 and TRBJ2-7, with 13 bases identical to TRBD2. This CDR3 spans 15 amino acids. The V and J ends lost 6 bases and 6 bases, in that order; junction bases with no gene match: 8. In germline, CDR1 is ENHRY, CDR2 SYGVKD.

The CDR3 reads CASSRGTGINSPLHF. Written as DNA, the CDR3 is TGTGCCAGCAGTCGAGGGACAGGGATTAATTCACCCCTCCACTTT. The chain is built from TRBV6-8 and TRBJ1-6; 9 bases map to TRBD1. The CDR3 spans 15 residues. Germline CDR1 MNHGY, CDR2 SAAAGT. V trimming: 5 bases; J trimming: 6 bases; junction bases outside the gene matches: 5.

The CDR3 sequence: CASSSGQGNTGELFF. As DNA, the CDR3 is TGTGCCAGCAGTTCCGGACAGGGAAACACCGGGGAGCTGTTTTTT. V is TRBV6-5 and J is TRBJ2-2; 8 bases map to TRBD1. Per germline, CDR1 MNHEY and CDR2 SVGAGI. The V and J ends lost 4 bases and 2 bases, in that order; junction bases with no gene match: 3. The CDR3 is 15 residues long.

The CDR3 DNA follows: TGTGCCAGCAGTTCAGCGGGGACCTCCTACAATGAGCAGTTCTTC. It encodes CASSSAGTSYNEQFF. The chain employs TRBV2 and TRBJ2-1; 7 nucleotides align to TRBD2. Germline values: CDR1 SNHLY, CDR2 FYNNEI. The CDR3 covers 15 residues. With V trimmed by 5 bases and J by 0 bases, 4 bases remained unmatched.

The chain carries TRBV28 and TRBJ1-3, with 9 nucleotides matching TRBD1. CDR1 is MDHEN and CDR2 is SYDVKM in the germline V gene. With 6 bases clipped from V and 4 bases from J, the junction kept 7 bases outside the gene matches. CDR3 length: 15 amino acids. The CDR3 DNA reads as TGTGCCAGCAGAACACAGGGGGCGCGGGGAAACACCATATATTTT. This translates into CASRTQGARGNTIYF.

The chain links TRBV4-3 to TRBJ2-5; D is unclear. Matching the DNA end better, TRBJ2-7 makes the J call doubtful. The CDR3 totals 15 residues. Germline CDR1 reads LGHNA; CDR2 reads YSLEER. The CDR3 loop reads CASSQQSLPPSEQYF. For the CDR3, the DNA is TGCGCCAGCAGCCAACAAAGCCTTCCCCCCTCCGAGCAGTACTTC.

V usage is TRBV5-1 and J usage is TRBJ2-7; perhaps TRBD2 as D (6 bases). The CDR3 sequence is 16 residues long. Germline lookup yields CDR1 SGHRS and CDR2 YFSETQ. V dropped 4 bases and J dropped 1 base, with 18 bases sitting between them. Here the CDR3 DNA reads TGCGCCAGCAGCACATGGGACTCCTACACTTCCTACGAGCAGTACTTC. It yields the protein CASSTWDSYTSYEQYF.

The V call is TRBV10-2, the J call TRBJ2-3, with D maybe TRBD2 (5 bases). The V gene lost 8 bases and the J gene lost 0 bases, with 12 bases spanning the gap. This CDR3 region has 14 residues. Germline V gene data show CDR1 as WSHSY and CDR2 as SAAADI. CDR3 in DNA: TGCGCCAGCCTTCTCGGACTTAGCACAGATACGCAGTATTTT. Its protein is CASLLGLSTDTQYF.

The J gene is TRBJ2-2, the V gene TRBV19; D is undetermined. V was cut by 10 bases and J by 4 bases, with 16 bases left in between. This CDR3 region has 14 residues. In germline, CDR1 is LNHDA, CDR2 SQIVND (reference sequence). The CDR3 bases are TGTGCCACCCAAGAGGAGCCGGCCACCGGGGAGCTGTTTTTT. Protein product: CATQEEPATGELFF.